Given below is one T cell receptor (beta chain) in context. During active infection, Seattle patients enrolled and were then monitored through disease. Germline-derived CDR1 and CDR2 are MNHNS and SASEGT. Trimming took 3 bases from V and 13 from J; bases not matched to a gene: 13. This CDR3 spans 15 amino acids. TCRdb's table, derived via immunoSEQ multiplex PCR, lists solely in-frame clones and lacks some. The sample has some 400,000 clones, about 89% seen once. The sample originates from a study of blood T cell repertoires in COVID-19. Study-wide context: PBMCs, B-cell-depleted T cells, or T cells were the source of the cDNA or gDNA that made up the material.

The chain has TRBV6-1 and TRBJ2-3; 10 bases are shared with TRBD2. The sequencing sample was made of peripheral blood. The clonotype comes from a woman aged 25 to 39 with COVID-19, enrolled during active disease. The CDR3 bases are TGTGCCAGCAGTGATAGGACTTTAGCGGGGGGCATAGAGTATTTT. It translates to CASSDRTLAGGIEYF.